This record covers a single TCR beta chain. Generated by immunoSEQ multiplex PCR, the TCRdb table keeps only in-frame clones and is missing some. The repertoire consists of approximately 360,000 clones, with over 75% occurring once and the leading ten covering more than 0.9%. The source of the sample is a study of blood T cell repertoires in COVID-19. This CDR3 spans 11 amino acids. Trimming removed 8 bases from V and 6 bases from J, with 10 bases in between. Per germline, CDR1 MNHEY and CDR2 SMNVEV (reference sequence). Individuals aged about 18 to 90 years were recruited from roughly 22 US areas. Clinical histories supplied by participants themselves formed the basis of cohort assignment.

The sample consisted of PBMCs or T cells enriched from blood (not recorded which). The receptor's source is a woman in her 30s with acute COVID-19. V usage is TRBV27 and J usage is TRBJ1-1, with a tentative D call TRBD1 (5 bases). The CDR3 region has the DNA TGTGCCAGCGGAAGACAGTCTGAAGCTTTCTTT. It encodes CASGRQSEAFF.